This TCR beta chain was found in a study of shared clonotypes between healthy human individuals. Authors' processing steps: In the immunoSEQ data, sequences were junction-only and lacked quality scores, so filtering differed. Sequencing used immunoSEQ multiplex PCR; TCRdb keeps in-frame clones, though not all of them. Clone size and V and J calls were adopted from that table, with D and trimming inferred from the DNA. This table has roughly 1,100,000 clones, about 75% appearing once. The sample was memory CD4+ T cells sorted from blood. The subset was: CD45RA-negative fraction. The TCR sequence derives from a man aged 18 to 30 in good health.

CDR3 DNA: TGCGCCAGCAGCTTGGAGTCCAGGTCGAACACTGAAGCTTTCTTT. Amino acids: CASSLESRSNTEAFF. This chain joins TRBV5-1 and TRBJ1-1, with D unclear. The CDR3 has 15 residues. The ends were cut back, 0 bases at V and 1 base at J, with 10 bases in the middle. CDR1 and CDR2 (germline): SGHRS, YFSETQ.